The 25 T cell receptor beta chains given below trace back to one sample, sequenced in a study of graft-versus-host responses after intestinal transplantation. Using immunoSEQ multiplex PCR, the repertoire was profiled, and TCRdb retains in-frame clones only, with some absent. This sample has over 85,000 clones, with less than 95% found just once. No antigens are known for them. The sequencing here drew on unstimulated CD4+ T cells sorted from spleen or lymph node cells, taken before transplant. The receptors stem from a human donor who was the organ donor for an intestinal transplant.

The CDR3 loop is CASSFLAGVSTDTQYF. CDR3 DNA: TGTGCCAGCAGCTTCCTAGCGGGGGTGAGCACAGATACGCAGTATTTT. The chain uses TRBV7-2 and TRBJ2-3; 10 nucleotides align to TRBD2. This CDR3 is built from 16 residues. Germline V gene lookup returns CDR1 SGHTA and CDR2 FQGNSA. J was trimmed by 0 bases and V by 3 bases; bases with no gene match: 3.

The chain recombines TRBV10-2 with TRBJ1-2; 7 bases are a match to TRBD1. This CDR3 region has 13 residues. Germline assignment: CDR1 WSHSY and CDR2 SAAADI. With 3 bases clipped from V and 6 bases from J, the junction kept 4 bases outside the gene matches. CDR3 sequence (DNA): TGCGCCAGCAGTGAAACAGGGGTCGATGGCTACACCTTC. Translated, it gives CASSETGVDGYTF.

J is TRBJ2-1 and V is TRBV4-2; 9 bases map to TRBD2. The ends lost 7 bases at V and 4 bases at J; junction bases unmatched: 8. Germline V gives CDR1 LGHNA, CDR2 YNFKEQ. The CDR3 runs 15 residues. The CDR3 loop reads CASTLMRGGYNEQFF. In nucleotides, the CDR3 is TGTGCCAGCACCCTCATGCGGGGGGGATACAATGAGCAGTTCTTC.

The V and J genes are TRBV7-2 and TRBJ2-7, with D perhaps being TRBD1 or TRBD2 (5 bases each). The CDR3 has 16 residues. The ends were cut back, 2 bases at V and 4 bases at J, with 18 bases in the middle. Per germline, CDR1 SGHTA and CDR2 FQGNSA. The CDR3 DNA sequence: TGTGCCAGCAGCTTATGGGTCGGTTCCGGGGCATACGAGCAGTACTTC. Its translation: CASSLWVGSGAYEQYF.

J is TRBJ2-3 and V is TRBV9; TRBD1 matches 10 bases. Germline V gene lookup returns CDR1 SGDLS and CDR2 YYNGEE. V gave up 0 bases and J gave up 8 bases; unmatched junction bases: 6. This CDR3 is 15 amino acids long. The CDR3 nucleotides are TGTGCCAGCAGCGTAGTACCGGGACAGGGGAGTACGCAGTATTTT. Protein sequence: CASSVVPGQGSTQYF. Complete variable domain (other parts from reference TRBV9 and TRBJ2-3): DSGVTQTPKHLITATGQRVTLRCSPRSGDLSVYWYQQSLDQGLQFLIQYYNGEERAKGNILERFSAQQFPDLHSELNLSSLELGDSALYFCASSVVPGQGSTQYFGPGTRLTVL.

The V call is TRBV11-1, the J call TRBJ2-7; D is unresolved. V was trimmed by 0 bases and J by 2 bases, leaving 11 bases between them. There are 15 residues in the CDR3. CDR1 SGHAT and CDR2 FQDESV come from the germline V gene (reference sequence). CDR3 coding DNA: TGTGCCAGCAGCTTAGCAGTGGACGGTACCTACGAGCAGTACTTC. As protein: CASSLAVDGTYEQYF.

The gene calls are TRBV7-3 and TRBJ2-1, with D tentatively TRBD2 (6 bases). CDR1 is SGHTA and CDR2 is FQGTGA in the germline V gene. CDR3 length: 12 residues. Trimming cost V 1 base and J 10 bases, with 8 bases left between them. Written as DNA, the CDR3 is TGTGCCAGCAGCTTAATTGGGGGGGAGCAGTTCTTC. Amino acids: CASSLIGGEQFF.

This rearrangement joins TRBV5-1 to TRBJ1-4; no clear D gene. There are 14 residues in the CDR3. Trimming removed 4 bases at V and 0 bases at J, with 7 bases between. The germline CDR1 and CDR2 sequences are SGHRS and YFSETQ. The CDR3 DNA follows: TGCGCCAGCAGCGCAGATGCAACTAATGAAAAACTGTTTTTT. It specifies CASSADATNEKLFF.

The chain uses TRBV9 and TRBJ2-5; 9 bases match TRBD2. The CDR3 runs to 15 residues. The germline V gene has CDR1 SGDLS and CDR2 YYNGEE. V lost 0 bases to trimming and J lost 2 bases; unmatched junction nucleotides: 2. The CDR3 DNA follows: TGTGCCAGCAGCGTAGCTGCGGGGGGGCAAGAGACCCAGTACTTC. It encodes CASSVAAGGQETQYF.

Only one count was recorded for this clone. V is TRBV6-5 and J is TRBJ1-2; 7 bases align to TRBD1. Germline CDR1 reads MNHEY; CDR2 reads SVGAGI. Unmatched junction bases numbered 8, after V lost 5 bases and J lost 2 bases. The CDR3 spans 15 residues. The chain's CDR3 is CASSRKEQGNYGYTF. CDR3 nucleotide sequence: TGTGCCAGCAGTCGCAAAGAACAGGGGAACTATGGCTACACCTTC.

This rearrangement joins TRBV19 to TRBJ2-3; 8 nucleotides line up with TRBD1. V trimming: 3 bases; J trimming: 2 bases; junction bases outside the gene matches: 7. CDR3 size: 16 residues. Germline V CDR1 and CDR2: LNHDA, SQIVND (reference sequence). CDR3 loop: CASSMRTGSHTDTQYF. The CDR3 region has the DNA TGTGCCAGTAGTATGAGGACAGGGTCACACACAGATACGCAGTATTTT. The full variable domain, in which reference TRBV19 and TRBJ2-3 provide the parts outside the CDR3, is DGGITQSPKYLFRKEGQNVTLSCEQNLNHDAMYWYRQDPGQGLRLIYYSQIVNDFQKGDIAEGYSVSREKKESFPLTVTSAQKNPTAFYLCASSMRTGSHTDTQYFGPGTRLTVL.

This clone was seen once. The gene calls are TRBV19 and TRBJ2-3; 7 bases line up with TRBD2. CDR1 and CDR2 from the germline V gene are LNHDA and SQIVND (reference sequence). V shed 4 bases and J 2 bases; nucleotides not matched to a gene: 9. The CDR3 length is 16 residues. The chain's CDR3 is CASSKRLASYTDTQYF. CDR3 in DNA: TGTGCCAGTAGTAAACGACTAGCTTCGTACACAGATACGCAGTATTTT.

This chain links TRBV11-2 with TRBJ2-2; 7 bases map to TRBD1. V shed 4 bases, J shed 6 bases, and the junction held 8 bases outside the gene matches. This CDR3 is built from 15 residues. The germline V gene has CDR1 SGHAT and CDR2 FQNNGV. The CDR3 loop is CASSSPAGGSGELFF. Written as DNA, the CDR3 is TGTGCCAGCAGCTCCCCGGCAGGGGGTTCCGGGGAGCTGTTTTTT. The complete variable domain, with remaining parts taken from reference TRBV11-2 and TRBJ2-2, reads EAGVAQSPRYKIIEKRQSVAFWCNPISGHATLYWYQQILGQGPKLLIQFQNNGVVDDSQLPKDRFSAERLKGVDSTLKIQPAKLEDSAVYLCASSSPAGGSGELFFGEGSRLTVL.

The chain carries TRBV9 and TRBJ2-1, with D possibly being TRBD1 or TRBD2 (5 bases each). Germline lookup yields CDR1 SGDLS and CDR2 YYNGEE. Trimming removed 4 bases from V and 3 bases from J, with 14 bases in between. CDR3 length: 15 residues. CDR3 residues: CASSFTGTHYNEQFF. The CDR3 DNA reads as TGTGCCAGCAGCTTTACCGGGACCCACTACAATGAGCAGTTCTTC.

This clone has more than one count but fewer than ten. The V and J genes are TRBV9 and TRBJ2-1, with D possibly matching TRBD2 (7 bases). Trimming left V 3 bases short and J 9 bases short, with 10 bases between. This CDR3 contains 12 residues. CDR1 and CDR2 (germline): SGDLS, YYNGEE. In nucleotides, the CDR3 is TGTGCCAGCAGCGGGGGGGGCCCTGAGCAGTTCTTC. This gives the protein CASSGGGPEQFF. Full variable domain (remainder filled in from reference TRBV9 and TRBJ2-1): DSGVTQTPKHLITATGQRVTLRCSPRSGDLSVYWYQQSLDQGLQFLIQYYNGEERAKGNILERFSAQQFPDLHSELNLSSLELGDSALYFCASSGGGPEQFFGPGTRLTVL.

This chain links TRBV2 with TRBJ2-7, with TRBD1 matching 7 bases. The CDR3 runs to 14 residues. The junction had 7 bases not matched to a gene; V was cut back by 6 bases and J by 2 bases. The germline CDR1 and CDR2 sequences are SNHLY and FYNNEI. As DNA, the CDR3 is TGTGCCAGCAGCCATGACAGGGACCCCTACGAGCAGTACTTC. Residues: CASSHDRDPYEQYF.

The rearrangement joins TRBV10-3 to TRBJ2-3; TRBD2 matches at 10 bases. Trimming removed 9 bases from V and 2 bases from J; junction bases left unmatched: 8. The CDR3 has 15 residues. CDR1 is ENHRY and CDR2 is SYGVKD in the germline V gene. Written as DNA, the CDR3 is TGTGCCATAAAATTAGCGGGGGGTCCCACAGATACGCAGTATTTT. This encodes CAIKLAGGPTDTQYF.

This clone has only one observation. The CDR3 region has the DNA TGTGCCAGCAGCTTGGGACAGGGGGCAGGCACTGAAGCTTTCTTT. Protein: CASSLGQGAGTEAFF. The chain employs TRBV7-3 and TRBJ1-1, with 12 bases aligning to TRBD1. The CDR3 has 15 amino acids. The V gene's germline CDR1 is SGHTA and CDR2 FQGTGA. V lost 3 bases to trimming and J lost 4 bases; unmatched junction nucleotides: 3.

The chain combines TRBV5-4 with TRBJ2-7; TRBD1 matches 8 bases. The CDR3 totals 15 residues. Germline CDR1 and CDR2: SGHNT and YYREEE (reference sequence). The V and J ends lost 1 base and 1 base, in that order; junction bases with no gene match: 4. CDR3 region: CASSLSRGPSYEQYF. Here the CDR3 DNA reads TGTGCCAGCAGCTTGAGCAGGGGGCCTTCCTACGAGCAGTACTTC.

This chain uses TRBV30 with TRBJ2-3; D might be TRBD1 (5 bases). Trimming pared 0 bases from V and 4 bases from J, leaving 11 bases between. This CDR3 comprises 14 residues. Germline CDR1 reads GTSNPN; CDR2 reads SVGIG (reference sequence). Here the CDR3 DNA reads TGTGCCTGGAGTGTAAGTGACAGCTCAGATACGCAGTATTTT. Its protein is CAWSVSDSSDTQYF.

The J gene is TRBJ1-2, the V gene TRBV14; D not certain. This CDR3 comprises 14 residues. With 0 bases removed from V and 4 bases from J, the gap between germline ends came to 9 bases. Germline V CDR1 and CDR2: SGHDN, FVKESK. The CDR3 nucleotides read TGTGCCAGCAGCCAAGAGCGAGGTGGCTATGGCTACACCTTC. Amino acid sequence: CASSQERGGYGYTF.

The rearrangement links TRBV18 to TRBJ1-1; 10 bases agree with TRBD1. The germline V gene encodes CDR1 KGHSH and CDR2 LQKENI. Germline trimming cut 5 bases from V and 0 bases from J; bases unmatched to any gene: 6. The CDR3 is 16 residues long. Here the CDR3 reads CASSAGTGALNTEAFF. DNA of the CDR3: TGTGCCAGCTCAGCCGGGACAGGGGCGTTGAACACTGAAGCTTTCTTT.

This clone was seen a handful of times. J is TRBJ2-7 and V is TRBV5-5; 8 nucleotides line up with TRBD2. The V and J ends lost 5 bases and 0 bases, in that order; junction bases with no gene match: 7. CDR3 length equals 15 residues. The germline CDR1 and CDR2 sequences are SGHKS and YYEKEE (reference sequence). The CDR3 sequence is CASSFIAGHSYEQYF. CDR3 sequence (DNA): TGTGCCAGCAGTTTTATAGCGGGGCACTCCTACGAGCAGTACTTC.

The chain carries TRBV12-5 and TRBJ2-3; 8 nucleotides match TRBD2. Looked up from germline, CDR1 is LGHNT and CDR2 is FRNRAP. The ends lost 4 bases at V and 2 bases at J; junction bases unmatched: 5. This CDR3 contains 15 residues. The CDR3 DNA reads as TGTGCTAGTGGTTCATCCGGGGGGGTCACAGATACGCAGTATTTT. As protein: CASGSSGGVTDTQYF. Drawing the rest from reference TRBV12-5 and TRBJ2-3, the complete variable domain is DARVTQTPRHKVTEMGQEVTMRCQPILGHNTVFWYRQTMMQGLELLAYFRNRAPLDDSGMPKDRFSAEMPDATLATLKIQPSEPRDSAVYFCASGSSGGVTDTQYFGPGTRLTVL.

The V and J genes are TRBV28 and TRBJ2-1; 7 nucleotides align to TRBD2. The CDR3 has 16 amino acids. Per germline, CDR1 MDHEN and CDR2 SYDVKM. Germline trimming cut 1 base from V and 1 base from J; bases unmatched to any gene: 4. The chain's CDR3 is CASSLFPGGSYNEQFF. CDR3 bases: TGTGCCAGCAGTTTATTCCCGGGGGGATCCTACAATGAGCAGTTCTTC.